These 22 T cell receptor beta chains were all obtained from the same sample, sequenced in a study of blood T cell repertoires in COVID-19. Generated by immunoSEQ multiplex PCR, the TCRdb table keeps only in-frame clones and is missing some. The table records around 68,000 clones, 85% of them present only once. The sample was peripheral blood. The receptors were gathered from a man older than 75 with acute or convalescent COVID-19.

This clone came up once. The chain has TRBV5-1 and TRBJ1-2; D perhaps matches TRBD1 (5 bases). The germline CDR1 and CDR2 sequences are SGHRS and YFSETQ. The CDR3 is 14 residues long. V was cut by 4 bases and J by 2 bases, with 12 bases left in between. CDR3 bases: TGCGCCAGCAGCATGAACGGGGGAAACTATGGCTACACCTTC. Protein: CASSMNGGNYGYTF.

The chain links TRBV5-5 to TRBJ1-2; D possibly corresponds to TRBD1 (5 bases). Trimming cost V 3 bases and J 3 bases, with 9 bases left between them. CDR1 is SGHKS, CDR2 YYEKEE, per germline (reference sequence). The CDR3 has 13 amino acids. The CDR3 sequence: CASSSGTDYGYTF. In DNA form, the CDR3 reads TGTGCCAGCAGCTCCGGGACTGACTATGGCTACACCTTC. The full variable domain, its missing parts supplied by reference TRBV5-5 and TRBJ1-2, is DAGVTQSPTHLIKTRGQQVTLRCSPISGHKSVSWYQQVLGQGPQFIFQYYEKEERGRGNFPDRFSARQFPNYSSELNVNALLLGDSALYLCASSSGTDYGYTFGSGTRLTVV.

V gene TRBV19 combines with J gene TRBJ1-5; no reliable D call. The CDR3 has 13 residues. V lost 1 base and J 7 bases, leaving 8 bases between the germline ends. CDR1 LNHDA and CDR2 SQIVND come from the germline V gene (reference sequence). The DNA of the CDR3 is TGTGCCAGTAGTATAGTTAGAGGGCAGCCCCAGCATTTT. It specifies CASSIVRGQPQHF. The full variable domain, its missing parts supplied by reference TRBV19 and TRBJ1-5, is DGGITQSPKYLFRKEGQNVTLSCEQNLNHDAMYWYRQDPGQGLRLIYYSQIVNDFQKGDIAEGYSVSREKKESFPLTVTSAQKNPTAFYLCASSIVRGQPQHFGDGTRLSIL.

The chain joins TRBV29-1 to TRBJ1-1; D is perhaps TRBD1 (6 bases). This CDR3 region has 13 residues. V was trimmed by 5 bases and J by 6 bases, leaving 16 bases between them. The germline CDR1 and CDR2 sequences are SQVTM and ANQGSEA. This chain's CDR3 is CSVPIVGAAEAFF. The DNA for the CDR3 is TGCAGCGTTCCTATCGTGGGGGCGGCTGAAGCTTTCTTT.

V is TRBV11-3 and J is TRBJ1-1, with D tentatively TRBD1 (6 bases). V lost 4 bases and J 11 bases, leaving 17 bases between the germline ends. The CDR3 has 13 residues. The germline gives CDR1 SGHNT, CDR2 YENEEA. CDR3 amino acids: CASSSDSGLGAFF. The CDR3 nucleotides are TGTGCCAGCAGCTCGGACAGTGGCCTTGGGGCTTTCTTT.

The genes are TRBV3-1 (or the pseudogene TRBV3-2) and TRBJ2-5, with TRBD2 as a possible D gene (6 bases). Trimming took 3 bases from V and 5 from J, leaving 13 bases between them. Germline lookup yields CDR1 LGHDT and CDR2 YNNKEL (reference sequence). This CDR3 has 14 residues. The CDR3: CASSHHGGAETQYF. CDR3 in DNA: TGTGCCAGCAGCCATCACGGGGGAGCGGAGACCCAGTACTTC.

The chain has TRBV9 and TRBJ2-3; TRBD2 aligns across 10 bases. The V and J ends lost 2 bases and 3 bases, in that order; junction bases with no gene match: 6. The CDR3 is 16 residues long. CDR1 is SGDLS, CDR2 YYNGEE, per germline. In DNA, the CDR3 is TGTGCCAGCAGCGTTACCGGGACTAGCGTTACAGATACGCAGTATTTT. Protein: CASSVTGTSVTDTQYF.

This rearrangement joins TRBV5-1 to TRBJ1-6, with 8 bases identical to TRBD1. The CDR3 sequence is 14 residues long. The trim removed 2 bases at V and 7 bases at J, leaving 2 bases unmatched. Germline V gene sequence: CDR1 SGHRS, CDR2 YFSETQ. This CDR3 is CASSFDRGNSPLHF. CDR3 DNA sequence: TGCGCCAGCAGCTTCGACAGGGGAAATTCACCCCTCCACTTT.

The rearrangement joins TRBV2 to TRBJ2-7, with TRBD1 as a possible D gene (6 bases). The germline V and J ends were trimmed by 4 bases and 0 bases, with 7 bases remaining between them. This CDR3 has 13 residues. Per the germline V gene, CDR1 is SNHLY and CDR2 is FYNNEI. The DNA for the CDR3 is TGTGCCAGCAGTGGGGACACCTCCTACGAGCAGTACTTC. The encoded protein is CASSGDTSYEQYF.

The table lists this clone with a few counts. The J gene is TRBJ2-7, the V gene TRBV24-1, with D possibly matching TRBD2 (5 bases). Germline V gene sequence: CDR1 KGHDR, CDR2 SFDVKD. V was clipped by 9 bases and J by 6 bases, with 17 bases between them. The CDR3 has 13 amino acids. CDR3 DNA: TGTGCCACCGGGAGTCCTTTTTTTTCCGAGCAGTACTTC. Its translation: CATGSPFFSEQYF.

The chain links TRBV24-1 to TRBJ2-1; no reliable D call. Germline V lookup: CDR1 KGHDR, CDR2 SFDVKD. CDR3 size: 13 residues. V was clipped by 3 bases and J by 7 bases, with 9 bases between them. The DNA for the CDR3 is TGTGCCACCAGTGATACGACTCCGAATGAGCAGTTCTTC. It translates to CATSDTTPNEQFF.

The V gene is TRBV5-8, the J gene TRBJ1-1; possible D gene TRBD1, 5 bases. This CDR3 is 18 amino acids long. From germline, CDR1 is SGHTS and CDR2 YDEGEE. V was trimmed by 4 bases and J by 0 bases, leaving 22 bases between them. As DNA, the CDR3 is TGTGCCAGCAGCAGACACTGGGGACGGACTACGATGAACACTGAAGCTTTCTTT. This sequence encodes CASSRHWGRTTMNTEAFF.

A few counts support this clone. The chain employs TRBV11-3 and TRBJ1-1; TRBD1 agrees at 10 bases. This CDR3 spans 17 amino acids. Per germline, CDR1 SGHNT and CDR2 YENEEA. Losses at the gene ends were 3 bases for V and 3 bases for J; bases not matched to a gene: 10. DNA for the CDR3: TGTGCCAGCAGCTTCGACCACTGGGACAGGGGATACACTGAAGCTTTCTTT. Amino acids: CASSFDHWDRGYTEAFF.

The rearrangement links TRBV6-2 or TRBV6-3 to TRBJ2-7; 8 bases are a match to TRBD1. This CDR3 has 19 amino acids. The germline V gene encodes CDR1 MNHEY and CDR2 SVGEGT. The J segment lost 2 bases and the V segment lost 0 bases, leaving 15 bases of the junction unmatched. This chain's CDR3 is CASSYSYRTGPQVAYEQYF. CDR3 DNA: TGTGCCAGCAGTTACTCATACCGGACAGGGCCCCAGGTAGCCTACGAGCAGTACTTC.

The chain combines TRBV5-1 with TRBJ1-1; D is unresolved. The CDR3 runs 15 residues. V dropped 2 bases and J dropped 1 base, with 12 bases sitting between them. CDR1 SGHRS and CDR2 YFSETQ come from the germline V gene. As DNA, the CDR3 is TGCGCCAGCAGCTTTCGCGGGGTGGGGAACACTGAAGCTTTCTTT. Protein product: CASSFRGVGNTEAFF.

The genes are TRBV3-1 (or the pseudogene TRBV3-2) and TRBJ2-1; 14 bases line up with TRBD2. The CDR3 has 16 residues. The ends lost 8 bases at V and 7 bases at J; junction bases unmatched: 10. CDR1 and CDR2 from the germline V gene are LGHDT and YNNKEL (reference sequence). CDR3 amino acids: CASRPAGLAGENEQFF. In DNA form, the CDR3 reads TGTGCCAGCCGCCCGGCGGGACTAGCGGGAGAGAATGAGCAGTTCTTC.

The genes are TRBV19 and TRBJ1-1; maybe TRBD1 (5 bases). V lost 7 bases to trimming and J lost 5 bases, with 20 bases between them. In germline, CDR1 is LNHDA, CDR2 SQIVND (reference sequence). The CDR3 runs 15 residues. CDR3 in DNA: TGTGCCAGTATCCTAGGGGTGGGAACGGCGACTGAAGCTTTCTTT. This sequence encodes CASILGVGTATEAFF.

This chain joins TRBV18 and TRBJ1-2; a possible D gene is TRBD1 (5 bases). The CDR3 spans 15 residues. V lost 2 bases to trimming and J lost 0 bases, with 10 bases between them. Germline loops: CDR1 KGHSH, CDR2 LQKENI. The CDR3 reads CASSPTTETNYGYTF. CDR3 DNA: TGTGCCAGCTCACCAACGACAGAAACTAACTATGGCTACACCTTC.

The V gene is TRBV10-3, the J gene TRBJ1-3; D remains unclear. The CDR3 has 12 residues. V lost 8 bases, J lost 4 bases, and 9 bases lay in between. The germline V gene encodes CDR1 ENHRY and CDR2 SYGVKD. The CDR3 spells CAIAGSGNTIYF. DNA for the CDR3: TGTGCCATCGCGGGTTCAGGAAACACCATATATTTT.

J is TRBJ1-5 and V is TRBV6-5; 12 positions agree with TRBD1. This CDR3 contains 16 residues. The ends lost 4 bases at V and 7 bases at J; junction bases unmatched: 8. Germline assignment: CDR1 MNHEY and CDR2 SVGAGI. The CDR3 region is CASSSRDRGPKQPQHF. Written as DNA, the CDR3 is TGTGCCAGCAGTTCGCGGGACAGGGGGCCGAAACAGCCCCAGCATTTT.

This sequence joins TRBV24-1 and TRBJ2-1; 9 bases align to TRBD2. V was pared by 7 bases and J by 0 bases, with 3 bases of the junction left unmatched. The CDR3 consists of 15 residues. Germline loops: CDR1 KGHDR, CDR2 SFDVKD. The CDR3 loop reads CATSSSGSSYNEQFF. The CDR3 DNA is TGTGCCACCAGCAGTAGCGGGAGCTCCTACAATGAGCAGTTCTTC.

This clone came up once. This sequence joins TRBV19 and TRBJ2-5; D may be TRBD2 (6 bases). Trimming shortened V by 6 bases and J by 5 bases, and 13 bases separated the two germline ends. Germline loops: CDR1 LNHDA, CDR2 SQIVND (reference sequence). The CDR3 is made up of 13 amino acids. This CDR3 reads CASRGGWEETQYF. The CDR3 DNA sequence: TGTGCCAGTAGAGGAGGGTGGGAGGAGACCCAGTACTTC. The full variable domain, with the rest looked up from reference TRBV19 and TRBJ2-5, is DGGITQSPKYLFRKEGQNVTLSCEQNLNHDAMYWYRQDPGQGLRLIYYSQIVNDFQKGDIAEGYSVSREKKESFPLTVTSAQKNPTAFYLCASRGGWEETQYFGPGTRLLVL.